These 26 T cell receptor beta chains originate from one sample sequenced in a study of shared T cell receptors in the human thymus. The assay was immunoSEQ multiplex PCR, and TCRdb's table has in-frame clones only and misses some. The sample records hundreds of thousands of clones, 70% to 90% being singletons. These data also featured in a second study, about human thymus T cells.

Sequencing used thymocytes. Receptors originate from a boy under two years old with a congenital heart defect.

CDR3 region: CASSQGGYEQYF. The DNA of the CDR3 is TGTGCCAGCAGCCAAGGCGGTTACGAGCAGTACTTC. The rearrangement joins TRBV14 to TRBJ2-7; D gene ambiguous. Germline V gene data show CDR1 as SGHDN and CDR2 as FVKESK. Deletions cut 1 base from V and 4 bases from J, with 5 bases between. There are 12 residues in the CDR3.

Here the CDR3 DNA reads TGTGCCAGCAGGCCAGAGACCGGGACAGGGCGGAACACTGAAGCTTTCTTT. Residues: CASRPETGTGRNTEAFF. The chain links TRBV27 to TRBJ1-1; 9 positions match TRBD1. V gave up 6 bases and J gave up 1 base; unmatched junction bases: 12. Germline-derived CDR1 and CDR2 are MNHEY and SMNVEV (reference sequence). CDR3 size: 17 residues.

The chain has TRBV5-6 and TRBJ2-7; TRBD2 matches 7 bases. The CDR3 has 16 amino acids. After removal of 4 bases from V and 0 bases from J, the junction contained 10 bases not matched to a gene. The germline V gene has CDR1 SGHDT and CDR2 YYEEEE. The DNA for the CDR3 is TGTGCCAGCAGCCTAAACAGCGGGATCCTCTCCTACGAGCAGTACTTC. Translating gives CASSLNSGILSYEQYF. The full variable domain, its missing parts supplied by reference TRBV5-6 and TRBJ2-7, is DAGVTQSPTHLIKTRGQQVTLRCSPKSGHDTVSWYQQALGQGPQFIFQYYEEEERQRGNFPDRFSGHQFPNYSSELNVNALLLGDSALYLCASSLNSGILSYEQYFGPGTRLTVT.

This chain's CDR3 is CSVCHGGINYGYTF. In DNA form, the CDR3 reads TGCAGCGTTTGCCACGGCGGGATTAACTATGGCTACACCTTC. The chain employs TRBV29-1 and TRBJ1-2, with D unclear. The CDR3 runs to 14 residues. Germline-derived CDR1 and CDR2 are SQVTM and ANQGSEA. The V end lost 5 bases, the J end lost 1 base, and 14 bases lay between the germline ends.

The chain employs TRBV7-4 and TRBJ2-1; 7 positions match TRBD1. Germline CDR1 reads SGHVT; CDR2 reads SQSDAQ. J was trimmed by 5 bases and V by 8 bases; bases with no gene match: 3. CDR3 length: 12 residues. Here the CDR3 reads CASRDRNNEQFF. The CDR3 DNA reads as TGTGCCAGCCGGGACAGAAACAATGAGCAGTTCTTC.

This chain connects TRBV4-3 to TRBJ1-2; D unresolved. This CDR3 has 14 residues. The V and J ends lost 3 bases and 7 bases respectively, with 15 bases between them. Looked up from germline, CDR1 is LGHNA and CDR2 is YSLEER. CDR3 bases: TGCGCCAGCAGCCATAGACATTTTCGAAGTGGCTACACCTTC. Its protein is CASSHRHFRSGYTF.

The CDR3 is CASRQIRLGSYNEQFF. Written as DNA, the CDR3 is TGCGCCAGCAGACAGATAAGGCTCGGATCCTACAATGAGCAGTTCTTC. The rearrangement uses TRBV5-1 and TRBJ2-1; D is unresolved. V was trimmed by 5 bases and J by 1 base, leaving 16 bases between them. The CDR3 loop spans 16 amino acids. Per the germline V gene, CDR1 is SGHRS and CDR2 is YFSETQ.

This chain links TRBV28 with TRBJ2-1; TRBD1 aligns across 8 bases. The CDR3 has 16 residues. CDR1 and CDR2 from the germline V gene are MDHEN and SYDVKM. Unmatched junction bases numbered 9, after V lost 5 bases and J lost 3 bases. This CDR3 is CASSKPTGVLYNEQFF. DNA of the CDR3: TGTGCCAGCAGTAAACCGACAGGGGTACTCTACAATGAGCAGTTCTTC.

This rearrangement joins TRBV18 to TRBJ1-1; 10 bases fit TRBD1. This CDR3 comprises 15 residues. Unmatched junction bases numbered 6, after V lost 3 bases and J lost 5 bases. The germline V gene has CDR1 KGHSH and CDR2 LQKENI. In nucleotides, the CDR3 is TGTGCCAGCTCACCCCCCGGACAGGGGGTAACTGAAGCTTTCTTT. It is translated as CASSPPGQGVTEAFF.

This sequence joins TRBV5-1 and TRBJ2-7; D unclear. This CDR3 has 14 residues. V lost 0 bases and J 2 bases, leaving 9 bases between the germline ends. Germline V lookup: CDR1 SGHRS, CDR2 YFSETQ. DNA for the CDR3: TGCGCCAGCAGCTTGGGACGGCGGCCCTACGAGCAGTACTTC. This sequence encodes CASSLGRRPYEQYF.

The chain joins TRBV4-3 to TRBJ1-2; D not certain. The germline V gene has CDR1 LGHNA and CDR2 YSLEER. The CDR3 loop spans 16 amino acids. V was clipped by 0 bases and J by 0 bases, with 11 bases between them. CDR3 in DNA: TGCGCCAGCAGCCAAGATTCGCCAAGCTCTAACTATGGCTACACCTTC. Protein sequence: CASSQDSPSSNYGYTF.

CDR3 amino acids: CAPPPGQPQPQHF. The CDR3 DNA sequence: TGTGCCCCCCCGCCGGGACAGCCGCAGCCCCAGCATTTT. V and J are TRBV6-8 and TRBJ1-5; 7 bases agree with TRBD1. This CDR3 has 13 residues. Looked up from germline, CDR1 is MNHGY and CDR2 is SAAAGT. V trimming: 11 bases; J trimming: 7 bases; junction bases outside the gene matches: 11.

In DNA form, the CDR3 reads TGTGCCAGCAGTCTCTCGGGGTCGGGATCTAACACCATATATTTT. Amino acids: CASSLSGSGSNTIYF. The V call is TRBV7-9, the J call TRBJ1-3; no firm D call. Germline lookup yields CDR1 SEHNR and CDR2 FQNEAQ (reference sequence). V lost 6 bases and J 7 bases, leaving 19 bases between the germline ends. The CDR3 covers 15 residues.

This chain uses TRBV27 with TRBJ2-7, with 7 bases identical to TRBD2. Germline assignment: CDR1 MNHEY and CDR2 SMNVEV (reference sequence). V was pared by 5 bases and J by 3 bases, with 13 bases of the junction left unmatched. CDR3 size: 16 residues. The CDR3: CASSPVPIWGGYEQYF. DNA for the CDR3: TGTGCCAGCAGTCCTGTGCCCATATGGGGGGGCTACGAGCAGTACTTC.

The chain has TRBV10-3 and TRBJ1-4; TRBD1 is a possible D gene (5 bases). Germline assignment: CDR1 ENHRY and CDR2 SYGVKD. V shed 6 bases and J shed 0 bases, with 11 bases lying between them. The CDR3 sequence is 15 residues long. Written as DNA, the CDR3 is TGTGCCATCAGGTCGGGGGACCCAACTAATGAAAAACTGTTTTTT. Amino acid sequence: CAIRSGDPTNEKLFF.

This rearrangement joins TRBV27 to TRBJ2-1; 14 bases are shared with TRBD2. Germline loops: CDR1 MNHEY, CDR2 SMNVEV (reference sequence). CDR3 length: 15 amino acids. V lost 4 bases, J lost 10 bases, and 6 bases stayed unmatched. The CDR3 sequence is CASSSTSGRAQEQFF. In nucleotides, the CDR3 is TGTGCCAGCAGTTCGACTAGCGGGAGGGCCCAGGAGCAGTTCTTC.

Only one count was recorded for this clone. The V gene is TRBV27, the J gene TRBJ1-2; D unclear. V lost 5 bases to trimming and J lost 8 bases, with 12 bases between them. Germline CDR1 is MNHEY and CDR2 is SMNVEV (reference sequence). The CDR3 extends over 12 amino acids. CDR3 protein: CASSRGPEGYTF. DNA of the CDR3: TGTGCCAGCAGTCGAGGGCCAGAGGGCTACACCTTC.

This clone was seen more than once but under ten times. V gene TRBV6-6 combines with J gene TRBJ2-7; perhaps TRBD1 as D (5 bases). V lost 5 bases and J lost 2, with 19 bases in between. CDR1 and CDR2 from the germline V gene are MNHNY and SVGAGI (reference sequence). This CDR3 comprises 16 residues. CDR3 residues: CASSITRIKGPYEQYF. CDR3 nucleotide sequence: TGTGCCAGCAGTATCACCCGTATCAAGGGGCCCTACGAGCAGTACTTC.

DNA of the CDR3: TGTGCCAGCAGCTTAAACTCTGGGACAGGGGAATGTGATGAGCAGTTCTTC. Its protein is CASSLNSGTGECDEQFF. This chain connects TRBV7-8 to TRBJ2-1, with TRBD1 matching over 10 bases. After removal of 2 bases from V and 8 bases from J, the junction contained 12 bases not matched to a gene. The CDR3 has 17 residues. Germline V gene data show CDR1 as SGHVS and CDR2 as FQNEAQ.

The CDR3 nucleotides are TGCAGCGTTGAGGCCCTAACAGGGGGGCGGTATTATAGCAATCAGCCCCAGCATTTT. It encodes CSVEALTGGRYYSNQPQHF. The chain has TRBV29-1 and TRBJ1-5; 8 positions match TRBD1. The CDR3 has 19 residues. Germline V gives CDR1 SQVTM, CDR2 ANQGSEA. V was clipped by 3 bases and J by 0 bases; unmatched bases: 16.

The chain uses TRBV27 and TRBJ2-3; D may be TRBD2 (6 bases). Germline loops: CDR1 MNHEY, CDR2 SMNVEV (reference sequence). The CDR3 consists of 15 residues. The V gene lost 5 bases and the J gene lost 5 bases, with 17 bases spanning the gap. CDR3 sequence: CASSIPGTSVDTQYF. CDR3 nucleotide sequence: TGTGCCAGCAGTATACCCGGGACTTCAGTAGATACGCAGTATTTT.

The chain carries TRBV11-2 and TRBJ1-2, with 9 positions matching TRBD1. The V gene end was trimmed by 3 bases and the J gene end by 4 bases; junction bases not matched to a gene: 15. The CDR3 covers 18 residues. CDR1 and CDR2 from the germline V gene are SGHAT and FQNNGV. The CDR3 loop reads CASSFWGRTGAKTYGYTF. The CDR3 DNA reads TGTGCCAGCAGCTTTTGGGGTCGGACAGGGGCTAAGACCTATGGCTACACCTTC.

The V call is TRBV6-5, the J call TRBJ2-7; TRBD1 agrees at 9 bases. Trimming cost V 3 bases and J 0 bases; bases outside gene matches: 6. From germline, CDR1 is MNHEY and CDR2 SVGAGI. This CDR3 has 16 amino acids. The CDR3 DNA reads as TGTGCCAGCAGTTATTTGTGGACAGGGGCCTCCTACGAGCAGTACTTC. The encoded protein is CASSYLWTGASYEQYF.

The chain recombines TRBV27 with TRBJ1-4, with a weak D call TRBD1 (6 bases). This CDR3 is built from 16 residues. V lost 6 bases and J lost 4, with 18 bases in between. Germline values: CDR1 MNHEY, CDR2 SMNVEV (reference sequence). The CDR3 loop reads CASSRTQGGDNEKLFF. CDR3 nucleotide sequence: TGTGCCAGCAGCCGGACACAGGGAGGGGATAATGAAAAACTGTTTTTT.

This clone was detected a few times. The J gene is TRBJ2-7, the V gene TRBV6-1, with 12 nucleotides matching TRBD1. The germline V gene has CDR1 MNHNS and CDR2 SASEGT. V was clipped by 4 bases and J by 4 bases; unmatched bases: 8. The length of the CDR3 is 16 residues. CDR3 amino acids: CASSGWGQGAPYEQYF. In nucleotides, the CDR3 is TGTGCCAGCAGTGGCTGGGGACAGGGGGCGCCGTACGAGCAGTACTTC.

This rearrangement joins TRBV7-2 to TRBJ2-7, with 16 bases aligning to TRBD2. Trimming cost V 4 bases and J 6 bases; bases outside gene matches: 9. The germline V gene has CDR1 SGHTA and CDR2 FQGNSA. The CDR3 extends over 17 amino acids. CDR3 nucleotides: TGTGCCAGCAGCTCAGACGGGACTAGCGGGAGGGTTTGCGAGCAGTACTTC. Protein product: CASSSDGTSGRVCEQYF.